The 27 T cell receptor beta chains below all came from one sample that was sequenced in a study of PD-1 blockade in classical Hodgkin lymphoma (dated by TCRdb to the early 2020s). Library method: the immunoSEQ multiplex PCR assay. TCRdb holds this immuneACCESS table with in-frame rearrangements only. Some clones are missing; in checked studies, unresolved V genes explain under half, and the rest has no known cause. For this sample there are 80,000 to 100,000 clones; 92% appear just once. The ten biggest clones cover roughly 2.8% of the sample. The sample's time point label, decoded: cycle 1 day 1 (C1D1), immediately before nivolumab initiation. All trial patients had relapsed after autologous stem cell transplantation, with cohorts A, B and C differing in prior brentuximab vedotin exposure. The input for sequencing was peripheral blood mononuclear cells (PBMCs), taken at baseline. These receptors were collected from a human donor with classical Hodgkin lymphoma.

This rearrangement joins TRBV5-1 to TRBJ2-7; D perhaps matches TRBD1 (5 bases). Germline V gene data show CDR1 as SGHRS and CDR2 as YFSETQ. Trimming shortened V by 1 base and J by 2 bases, and 13 bases separated the two germline ends. This CDR3 spans 15 amino acids. The CDR3 sequence: CASSLFGAPPYEQYF. The CDR3 region has the DNA TGCGCCAGCAGCTTGTTTGGGGCCCCTCCCTACGAGCAGTACTTC.

This clone was seen just once. The CDR3 DNA reads TGTGCCAGCAGTTCGGTCCAGGGGGCGGGAAACATTCAGTACTTC. Translating gives CASSSVQGAGNIQYF. The chain recombines TRBV28 with TRBJ2-4; 8 bases agree with TRBD1. V lost 4 bases, J lost 6 bases, and 8 bases stayed unmatched. The germline gives CDR1 MDHEN, CDR2 SYDVKM. The CDR3 consists of 15 residues. Together with reference TRBV28 and TRBJ2-4, the CDR3 gives the full variable domain: DVKVTQSSRYLVKRTGEKVFLECVQDMDHENMFWYRQDPGLGLRLIYFSYDVKMKEKGDIPEGYSVSREKKERFSLILESASTNQTSMYLCASSSVQGAGNIQYFGAGTRLSVL.

This chain joins TRBV19 and TRBJ2-1, with 15 bases lining up with TRBD2. There are 20 residues in the CDR3. The germline V gene encodes CDR1 LNHDA and CDR2 SQIVND (reference sequence). The V segment lost 5 bases and the J segment 4 bases; nucleotides outside the gene matches: 15. In DNA form, the CDR3 reads TGTGCCAGTAGTCACGGACTAGCGGGAGGGCCACAGTCCTTTTACAATGAGCAGTTCTTC. Translation gives CASSHGLAGGPQSFYNEQFF.

This clone was seen only once. The chain employs TRBV7-8 and TRBJ2-2; 7 bases align to TRBD1. CDR1 and CDR2 (germline): SGHVS, FQNEAQ. The V and J ends lost 5 bases and 1 base, in that order; junction bases with no gene match: 4. This CDR3 has 15 residues. The CDR3: CASSQWTGNTGELFF. The CDR3 coding sequence is TGTGCCAGCAGCCAGTGGACAGGGAACACCGGGGAGCTGTTTTTT.

CDR3 sequence reads: CAWSHGATDTQYF. The CDR3 nucleotides read TGTGCCTGGAGCCACGGGGCTACAGATACGCAGTATTTT. The gene calls are TRBV30 and TRBJ2-3; D may be TRBD1 or TRBD2 (5 bases each). Germline V lookup: CDR1 GTSNPN, CDR2 SVGIG (reference sequence). The CDR3 has 13 amino acids. V gave up 3 bases and J gave up 3 bases, with 10 bases separating them.

The chain couples TRBV19 to TRBJ2-7, with TRBD1 matching over 7 bases. The CDR3 length is 19 residues. V was clipped by 6 bases and J by 2 bases; unmatched bases: 22. Germline V CDR1 and CDR2: LNHDA, SQIVND (reference sequence). The CDR3 coding sequence is TGTGCCAGTAGCCCTCTCAGGACAGGCAGTGTCCAGGGGGCCTACGAGCAGTACTTC. As protein: CASSPLRTGSVQGAYEQYF.

The chain has TRBV14 and TRBJ1-2, with 9 nucleotides matching TRBD1. CDR1 is SGHDN and CDR2 is FVKESK in the germline V gene. This CDR3 spans 13 amino acids. The J segment lost 6 bases and the V segment lost 7 bases, leaving 6 bases of the junction unmatched. The CDR3 protein is CASKGGQGNGYTF. Here the CDR3 DNA reads TGTGCCAGCAAAGGAGGACAGGGGAATGGCTACACCTTC. Complete variable domain (other parts from reference TRBV14 and TRBJ1-2): EAGVTQFPSHSVIEKGQTVTLRCDPISGHDNLYWYRRVMGKEIKFLLHFVKESKQDESGMPNNRFLAERTGGTYSTLKVQPAELEDSGVYFCASKGGQGNGYTFGSGTRLTVV.

V gene TRBV7-8 combines with J gene TRBJ1-4; D remains ambiguous. Trimming took 2 bases from V and 8 from J, leaving 6 bases between them. The germline CDR1 and CDR2 sequences are SGHVS and FQNEAQ. This CDR3 has 12 amino acids. CDR3 nucleotide sequence: TGTGCCAGCAGCTTAACACCCGAAAAACTGTTTTTT. Translation: CASSLTPEKLFF.

The chain joins TRBV7-2 to TRBJ2-5; D unclear. Trimming removed 4 bases from V and 5 bases from J, with 8 bases in between. Germline V gene data show CDR1 as SGHTA and CDR2 as FQGNSA. This CDR3 has 12 amino acids. CDR3 sequence (DNA): TGTGCCAGCAGCTCATACGGGGAGACCCAGTACTTC. Translating gives CASSSYGETQYF.

This clone was observed a single time. This chain links TRBV11-3 with TRBJ2-2, with TRBD2 matching over 8 bases. V gave up 3 bases and J gave up 1 base; unmatched junction bases: 7. CDR1 is SGHNT, CDR2 YENEEA, per germline. The CDR3 has 17 residues. The CDR3 sequence: CASSFTQRERNTGELFF. In DNA, the CDR3 is TGTGCCAGCAGCTTTACTCAGCGGGAGAGGAACACCGGGGAGCTGTTTTTT.

A single count supports this clone. The rearrangement links TRBV7-9 to TRBJ2-7; 7 nucleotides align to TRBD2. CDR1 SEHNR and CDR2 FQNEAQ come from the germline V gene (reference sequence). CDR3 size: 14 residues. V lost 5 bases to trimming and J lost 5 bases; unmatched junction nucleotides: 9. The CDR3 here is CASSLGLDPHEQYF. The CDR3 DNA is TGTGCCAGCAGCCTCGGACTAGACCCACACGAGCAGTACTTC.

This sequence joins TRBV5-1 and TRBJ1-5; a weak D match, TRBD1 (6 bases). The CDR3 is 16 amino acids. V lost 4 bases to trimming and J lost 3 bases, with 17 bases between them. Germline CDR1 is SGHRS and CDR2 is YFSETQ. CDR3 residues: CASSPGGGASNQPQHF. The CDR3 coding sequence is TGCGCCAGCAGCCCGGGTGGGGGGGCTTCCAATCAGCCCCAGCATTTT.

This chain joins TRBV14 and TRBJ2-3; 16 bases align to TRBD2. Germline V CDR1 and CDR2: SGHDN, FVKESK. The CDR3 is made up of 17 amino acids. The ends lost 4 bases at V and 4 bases at J; junction bases unmatched: 5. The DNA of the CDR3 is TGTGCCAGCAGCCCACCGGGACTAGCGGGAGGGGCAGATACGCAGTATTTT. It translates to CASSPPGLAGGADTQYF.

The V and J genes are TRBV6-5 and TRBJ2-7; TRBD1 aligns across 8 bases. Trimming at V came to 6 bases and at J to 3 bases, leaving 7 bases not matched to a gene. Germline V gene sequence: CDR1 MNHEY, CDR2 SVGAGI. The CDR3 is made up of 14 amino acids. The DNA of the CDR3 is TGTGCCAGCAGCCAAGGACAGGGATACTACGAGCAGTACTTC. It yields the protein CASSQGQGYYEQYF.

This chain joins TRBV10-3 and TRBJ2-1, with 8 bases fitting TRBD1. With V trimmed by 6 bases and J by 3 bases, 1 base remained unmatched. Germline CDR1 and CDR2: ENHRY and SYGVKD. This CDR3 comprises 13 residues. The CDR3 DNA reads as TGTGCCATCAGGGACAGGGACTACAATGAGCAGTTCTTC. Translated: CAIRDRDYNEQFF.

The V call is TRBV4-2, the J call TRBJ2-1; 12 nucleotides line up with TRBD2. The trim removed 1 base at V and 10 bases at J, leaving 5 bases unmatched. CDR3 length equals 15 residues. CDR1 LGHNA and CDR2 YNFKEQ come from the germline V gene. CDR3 in amino acids: CASSQVASGRGEQFF. CDR3 DNA: TGTGCCAGCAGCCAAGTGGCTAGCGGGAGGGGGGAGCAGTTCTTC.

This clone has just one count. The chain recombines TRBV6-5 with TRBJ2-2; the match to TRBD1 covers 7 bases. Germline CDR1 is MNHEY and CDR2 is SVGAGI. J lost 2 bases, V lost 6 bases, and 6 bases had no gene match. This CDR3 contains 15 residues. The DNA of the CDR3 is TGTGCCAGCAGAAGGGGGACAGAAAACACCGGGGAGCTGTTTTTT. Translation: CASRRGTENTGELFF.

The chain has TRBV5-1 and TRBJ2-1; the D is unclear. The length of the CDR3 is 13 residues. From germline, CDR1 is SGHRS and CDR2 YFSETQ. V shed 0 bases and J shed 9 bases, with 10 bases lying between them. The CDR3 DNA reads as TGCGCCAGCAGCTTGGCCAATATCGGTGAGCAGTTCTTC. This gives the protein CASSLANIGEQFF.

The chain couples TRBV6-1 to TRBJ2-7, with unresolved D. Trimming left V 5 bases short and J 3 bases short, with 11 bases between. This CDR3 contains 13 residues. The V gene's germline CDR1 is MNHNS and CDR2 SASEGT. CDR3 coding DNA: TGTGCCAGCAGTAGCGACGACGGCTACGAGCAGTACTTC. This gives the protein CASSSDDGYEQYF.

The rearrangement uses TRBV10-3 and TRBJ1-3; TRBD1 agrees at 7 bases. J gave up 0 bases and V 1 base, and 9 bases lay outside the gene matches. Looked up from germline, CDR1 is ENHRY and CDR2 is SYGVKD. CDR3 length: 18 amino acids. DNA of the CDR3: TGTGCCATCAGTGAGTTGACCGGGACAGAAGCCTCTGGAAACACCATATATTTT. This codes for CAISELTGTEASGNTIYF.

The gene calls are TRBV7-9 and TRBJ2-3, with 8 bases that match TRBD2. Germline V gene sequence: CDR1 SEHNR, CDR2 FQNEAQ (reference sequence). V dropped 8 bases and J dropped 2; count of bases not matched to a gene: 12. The CDR3 contains 16 residues. CDR3 DNA sequence: TGTGCCAGCGCGAAGAGAACTAGCGGTCACACAGATACGCAGTATTTT. Its translation: CASAKRTSGHTDTQYF. Full variable domain (outside the CDR3, taken from reference TRBV7-9 and TRBJ2-3): DTGVSQNPRHKITKRGQNVTFRCDPISEHNRLYWYRQTLGQGPEFLTYFQNEAQLEKSRLLSDRFSAERPKGSFSTLEIQRTEQGDSAMYLCASAKRTSGHTDTQYFGPGTRLTVL.

The chain carries TRBV5-1 and TRBJ1-1; D remains unclear. The germline V and J ends were trimmed by 7 bases and 0 bases, with 16 bases remaining between them. Per the germline V gene, CDR1 is SGHRS and CDR2 is YFSETQ. The CDR3 covers 15 residues. The CDR3 DNA follows: TGCGCCAGCTACTCCGGAGGCGGAGTGAACACTGAAGCTTTCTTT. It translates to CASYSGGGVNTEAFF.

This sequence joins TRBV29-1 and TRBJ2-5; no firm D call. V lost 6 bases to trimming and J lost 1 base, with 12 bases between them. Germline V CDR1 and CDR2: SQVTM, ANQGSEA. This CDR3 spans 13 amino acids. This CDR3 reads CSVDLYPQETQYF. The CDR3 DNA follows: TGCAGCGTGGACCTTTATCCCCAAGAGACCCAGTACTTC.

The chain links TRBV7-9 to TRBJ2-3, with D unresolved. This CDR3 comprises 11 residues. Trimming cost V 5 bases and J 4 bases, with 4 bases left between them. In germline, CDR1 is SEHNR, CDR2 FQNEAQ (reference sequence). CDR3 sequence (DNA): TGTGCCAGCAGCACGGCAGATACGCAGTATTTT. Its translation: CASSTADTQYF.

This rearrangement joins TRBV7-8 to TRBJ2-7, with TRBD2 as a possible D gene (10 bases). CDR1 is SGHVS and CDR2 is FQNEAQ in the germline V gene. There are 19 residues in the CDR3. V was pared by 5 bases and J by 0 bases, with 26 bases between. The CDR3 loop reads CASSLTGTGSGRASYEQYF. As DNA, the CDR3 is TGTGCCAGCAGCCTCACCGGGACAGGGAGCGGGAGGGCCTCCTACGAGCAGTACTTC.

This clone was seen only once. The chain links TRBV5-1 to TRBJ1-3, with 7 bases fitting TRBD1. Trimming removed 6 bases from V and 0 bases from J; junction bases left unmatched: 6. The CDR3 covers 15 residues. Germline values: CDR1 SGHRS, CDR2 YFSETQ. Here the CDR3 reads CASTPRGLSGNTIYF. As DNA, the CDR3 is TGCGCCAGCACCCCGAGGGGGCTCTCTGGAAACACCATATATTTT.

The chain's CDR3 is CATQHWGQETQYF. CDR3 nucleotides: TGTGCCACCCAACATTGGGGCCAAGAGACCCAGTACTTC. The chain has TRBV15 and TRBJ2-5; D gene ambiguous. V was shortened by 8 bases and J by 1 base, with 11 bases between the two germline ends. Per the germline V gene, CDR1 is LNHNV and CDR2 is YYDKDF (reference sequence). CDR3 length equals 13 residues.